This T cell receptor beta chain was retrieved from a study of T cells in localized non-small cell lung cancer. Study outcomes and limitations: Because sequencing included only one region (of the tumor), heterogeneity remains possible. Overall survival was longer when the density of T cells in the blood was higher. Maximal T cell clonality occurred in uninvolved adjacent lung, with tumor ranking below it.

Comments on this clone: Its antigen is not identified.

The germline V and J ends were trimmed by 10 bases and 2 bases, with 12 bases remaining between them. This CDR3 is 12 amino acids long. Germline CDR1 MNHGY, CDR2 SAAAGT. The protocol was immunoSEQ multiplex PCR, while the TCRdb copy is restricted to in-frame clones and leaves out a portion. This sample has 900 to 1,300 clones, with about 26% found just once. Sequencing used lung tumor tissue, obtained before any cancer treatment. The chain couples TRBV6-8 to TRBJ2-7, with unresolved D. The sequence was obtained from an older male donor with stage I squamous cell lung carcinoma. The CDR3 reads CAINDKAYEQYF. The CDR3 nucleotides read TGTGCCATCAATGACAAAGCCTACGAGCAGTACTTC.